This T cell receptor beta chain appears in the sequencing data of a study of long-term antiretroviral therapy in people with HIV. Worth noting for this clone: The antigen remains unidentified.

Germline-derived CDR1 and CDR2 are SGHVS and FQNEAQ. This CDR3 spans 14 amino acids. V was trimmed by 0 bases and J by 4 bases, leaving 8 bases between them. Study conclusions and caveats: Pre-ART expanded TRB clones stayed dominant throughout, though often decreasing after ART. Relative to control repertoires, HIV repertoires exhibited narrower CDR3 length ranges. Nothing was known about ART adherence, viral resistance or changes in therapy.

Survey-level resolution applied to immunoSEQ assay v3.0. Clones were sequenced by immunoSEQ multiplex PCR, and TCRdb holds only the in-frame ones, with some missing. The repertoire holds approximately 18,000 clones, with around 79% as singletons. Each donor provided at least one pre-ART PBMC sample and at least two post-ART PBMC samples. The rearrangement links TRBV7-8 to TRBJ2-3; no reliable D call. The sequence was obtained from a woman aged 35 to 49 with HIV. Sequences were derived from unsorted PBMCs, sampled 2.3 years after starting antiretroviral therapy. The CDR3 here is CASSLAGSADTQYF. In DNA form, the CDR3 reads TGTGCCAGCAGCTTAGCGGGATCCGCAGATACGCAGTATTTT.